The entry below gives a single T cell receptor (beta chain) sequence along with its context. The data stem from a study of blood T cell repertoires in COVID-19. For the study at large: Material from acute and convalescent COVID-19 was sourced from the United States, Italy and Spain.

The ends lost 0 bases at V and 2 bases at J; junction bases unmatched: 10. Germline V CDR1 and CDR2: SGDLS, YYNGEE. This CDR3 is 19 amino acids long. Sequencing used immunoSEQ multiplex PCR; TCRdb keeps in-frame clones, though not all of them. This table has 110,000 to 150,000 clones, 81% appearing once. The TCR sequence derives from a human donor in a cohort sampled during active COVID-19. Sequenced input: peripheral blood. J is TRBJ2-6 and V is TRBV9; 8 bases are a match to TRBD1. CDR3 DNA: TGTGCCAGCAGCGTAGAGCCCTCTAACAGGGGGACTGGGGCCAACGTCCTGACTTTC. The encoded protein is CASSVEPSNRGTGANVLTF. Based on the CDR3 plus reference TRBV9 and TRBJ2-6, the full variable domain is DSGVTQTPKHLITATGQRVTLRCSPRSGDLSVYWYQQSLDQGLQFLIQYYNGEERAKGNILERFSAQQFPDLHSELNLSSLELGDSALYFCASSVEPSNRGTGANVLTFGAGSRLTVL.